This T cell receptor beta chain derives from a study of cytomegalovirus exposure and HLA in healthy donors. Whole-study results and caveats: An analysis done earlier found most TCR beta V segments productive about 90% or about 30% of the time.

Vbeta (60) and Jbeta (13) primers were used in the PCR. Repertoires were generated with immunoSEQ multiplex PCR, while TCRdb's copy carries only in-frame clones and drops some. The sample consists of roughly 150,000 clones, more than 60% of them appearing once. This CDR3 is built from 15 residues. Germline trimming cut 6 bases from V and 6 bases from J; bases unmatched to any gene: 9. Germline CDR1 is MNHEY and CDR2 is SVGAGI. A note on this clone: Its target is unknown.

The chain joins TRBV6-5 to TRBJ2-2; TRBD2 matches 8 bases. The sequenced sample consisted of PBMCs. This sequence was found in a man aged 25-45 years in good health and CMV-seropositive. CDR3 in DNA: TGTGCCAGCAGCTCCGGGACTAGAACGGCCGGGGAGCTGTTTTTT. Residues: CASSSGTRTAGELFF.